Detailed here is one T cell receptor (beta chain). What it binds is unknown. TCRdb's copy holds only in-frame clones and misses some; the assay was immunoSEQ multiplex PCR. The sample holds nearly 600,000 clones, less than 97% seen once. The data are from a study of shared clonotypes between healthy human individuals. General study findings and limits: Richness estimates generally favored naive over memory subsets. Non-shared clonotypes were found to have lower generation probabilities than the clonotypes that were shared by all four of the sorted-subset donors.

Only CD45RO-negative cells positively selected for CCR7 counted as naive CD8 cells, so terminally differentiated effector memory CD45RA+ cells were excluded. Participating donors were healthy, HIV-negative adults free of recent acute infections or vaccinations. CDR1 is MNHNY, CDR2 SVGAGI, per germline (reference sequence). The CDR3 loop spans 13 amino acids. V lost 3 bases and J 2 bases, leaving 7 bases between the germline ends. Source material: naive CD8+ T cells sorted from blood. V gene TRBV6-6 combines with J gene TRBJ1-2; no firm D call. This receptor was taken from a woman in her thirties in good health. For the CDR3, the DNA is TGTGCCAGCAGTTATGTTGGGAACTATGGCTACACCTTC. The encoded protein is CASSYVGNYGYTF.